This T cell receptor beta chain was identified in a study of blood T cells in healthy people across ages. Overall study results and limits: Estimated diversity that came from one million T cells was considered an underestimate.

Comment on this clonotype: Its specificity is not known.

The CDR3 runs 16 residues. The trim removed 0 bases at V and 4 bases at J, leaving 8 bases unmatched. Per the germline V gene, CDR1 is SGHTA and CDR2 is FQGNSA. A second PCR of about 7 to 12 cycles used a sample-barcoded 5' primer and a J-beta primer mix. A 12-random-nucleotide template-switch adaptor tagged each cDNA molecule. TCRdb processed the 5' RACE reads anew with MiXCR; each CDR3 protein has one entry. The table has about 970,000 distinct CDR3 sequences, about 53% seen once. RNA extraction gave at least 5.5 micrograms of total RNA per sample. This clonotype was sampled from a woman aged 55-75 years in good health. Specimen: blood. The rearrangement joins TRBV7-2 to TRBJ1-2; 7 positions match TRBD1. The CDR3 sequence: CASSLASGQESYGYTF. The CDR3 DNA follows: TGTGCCAGCAGCTTAGCGAGTGGACAGGAGTCCTATGGCTACACCTTC.